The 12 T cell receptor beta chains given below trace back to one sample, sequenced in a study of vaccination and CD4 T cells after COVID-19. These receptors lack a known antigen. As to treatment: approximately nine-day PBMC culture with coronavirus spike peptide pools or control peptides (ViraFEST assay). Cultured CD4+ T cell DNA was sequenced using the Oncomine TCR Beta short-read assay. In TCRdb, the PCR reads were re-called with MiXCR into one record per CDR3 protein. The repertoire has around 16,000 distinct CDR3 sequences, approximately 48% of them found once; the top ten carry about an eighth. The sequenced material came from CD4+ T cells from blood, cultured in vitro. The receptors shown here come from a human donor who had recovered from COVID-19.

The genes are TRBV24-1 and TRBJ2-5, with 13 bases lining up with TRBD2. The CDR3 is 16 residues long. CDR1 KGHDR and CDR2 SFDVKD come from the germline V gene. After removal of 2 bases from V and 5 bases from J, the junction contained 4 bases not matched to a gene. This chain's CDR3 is CATSDSRGLAGETQYF. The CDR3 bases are TGTGCCACCAGTGATTCGAGGGGACTAGCGGGGGAGACCCAGTACTTC.

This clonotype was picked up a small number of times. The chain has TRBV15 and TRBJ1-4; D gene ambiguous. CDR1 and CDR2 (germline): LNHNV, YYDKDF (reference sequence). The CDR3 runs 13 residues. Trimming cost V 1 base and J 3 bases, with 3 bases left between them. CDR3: CATSRVPNEKLFF. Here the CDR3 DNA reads TGTGCCACCAGCAGAGTTCCTAATGAAAAACTGTTTTTT.

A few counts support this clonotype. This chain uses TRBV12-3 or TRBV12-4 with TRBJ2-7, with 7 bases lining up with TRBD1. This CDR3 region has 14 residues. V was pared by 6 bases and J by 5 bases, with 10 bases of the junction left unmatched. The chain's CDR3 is CASSPDRVGDEQYF. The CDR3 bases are TGTGCCAGCAGCCCAGACAGGGTTGGCGACGAGCAGTACTTC.

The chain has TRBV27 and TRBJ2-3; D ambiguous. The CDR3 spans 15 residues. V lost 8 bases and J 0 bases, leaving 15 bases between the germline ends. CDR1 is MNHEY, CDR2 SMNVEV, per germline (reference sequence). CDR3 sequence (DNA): TGTGCCAGCGCGTCCCGAATGGGGAGCACAGATACGCAGTATTTT. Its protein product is CASASRMGSTDTQYF.

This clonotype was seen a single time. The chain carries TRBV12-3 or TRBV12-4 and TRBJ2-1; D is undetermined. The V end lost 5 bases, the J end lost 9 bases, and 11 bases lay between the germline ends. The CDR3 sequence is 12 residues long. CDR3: CASSRTVGEQFF. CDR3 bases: TGTGCCAGCAGTCGCACCGTGGGTGAGCAGTTCTTC.

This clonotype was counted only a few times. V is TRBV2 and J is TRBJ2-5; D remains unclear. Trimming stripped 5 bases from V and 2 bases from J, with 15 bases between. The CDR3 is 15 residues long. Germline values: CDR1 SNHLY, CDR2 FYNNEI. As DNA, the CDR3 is TGTGCCAGCAGTCGAGAAGGGCAGGTTCAAGAGACCCAGTACTTC. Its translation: CASSREGQVQETQYF.

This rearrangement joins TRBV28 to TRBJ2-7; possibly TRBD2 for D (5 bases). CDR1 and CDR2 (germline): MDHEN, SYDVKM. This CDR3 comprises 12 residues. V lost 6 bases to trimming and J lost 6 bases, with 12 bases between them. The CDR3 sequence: CASSSRRAEQYF. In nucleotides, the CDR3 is TGTGCCAGCAGCTCCCGGCGGGCCGAGCAGTACTTC.

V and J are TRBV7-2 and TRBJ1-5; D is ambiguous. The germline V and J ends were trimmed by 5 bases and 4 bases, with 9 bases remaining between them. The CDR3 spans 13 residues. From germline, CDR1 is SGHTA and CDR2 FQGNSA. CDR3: CASSPFVNQPQHF. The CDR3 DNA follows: TGTGCCAGCAGCCCCTTCGTAAATCAGCCCCAGCATTTT.

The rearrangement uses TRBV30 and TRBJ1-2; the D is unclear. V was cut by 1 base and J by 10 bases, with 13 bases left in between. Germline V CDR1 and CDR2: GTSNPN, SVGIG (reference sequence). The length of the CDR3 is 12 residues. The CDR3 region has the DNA TGTGCCTGGAGTGCAGGAAGTCTGTCCTACACCTTC. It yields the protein CAWSAGSLSYTF.

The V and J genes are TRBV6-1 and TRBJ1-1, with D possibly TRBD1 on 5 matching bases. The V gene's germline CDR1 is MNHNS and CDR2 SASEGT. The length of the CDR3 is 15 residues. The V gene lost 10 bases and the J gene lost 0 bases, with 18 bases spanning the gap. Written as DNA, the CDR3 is TGTGCCATTAGCCCCGGGGCTAGCATGAACACTGAAGCTTTCTTT. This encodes CAISPGASMNTEAFF.

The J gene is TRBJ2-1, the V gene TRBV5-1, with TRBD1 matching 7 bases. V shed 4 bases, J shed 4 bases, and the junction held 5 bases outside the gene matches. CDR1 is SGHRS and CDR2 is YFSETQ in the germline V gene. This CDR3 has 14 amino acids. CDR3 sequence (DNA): TGCGCCAGCAGCCCGGGACAGTTATACAATGAGCAGTTCTTC. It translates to CASSPGQLYNEQFF.

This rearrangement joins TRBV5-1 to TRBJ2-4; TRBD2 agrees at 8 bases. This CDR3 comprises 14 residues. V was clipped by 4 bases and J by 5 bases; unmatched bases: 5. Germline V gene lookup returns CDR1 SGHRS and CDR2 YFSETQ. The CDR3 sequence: CASSRREAENIQYF. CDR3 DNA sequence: TGCGCCAGCAGCAGGCGGGAGGCGGAAAACATTCAGTACTTC.